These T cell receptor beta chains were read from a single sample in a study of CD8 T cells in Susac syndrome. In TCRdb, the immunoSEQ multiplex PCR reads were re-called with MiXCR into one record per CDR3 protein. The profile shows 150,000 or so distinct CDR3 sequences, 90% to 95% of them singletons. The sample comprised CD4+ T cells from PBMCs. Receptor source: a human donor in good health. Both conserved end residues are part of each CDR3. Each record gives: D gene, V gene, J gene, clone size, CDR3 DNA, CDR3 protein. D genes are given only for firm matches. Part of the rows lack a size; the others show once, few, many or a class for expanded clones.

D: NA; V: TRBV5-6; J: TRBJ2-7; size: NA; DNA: TGTGCCAGCAGCCTAATAACCTTAAAAACGGAGCAGTACTTC; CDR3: CASSLITLKTEQYF
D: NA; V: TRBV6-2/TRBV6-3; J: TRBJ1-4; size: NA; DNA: TGTGCCAGCACCTCGGGAGAAAAACTGTTTTTT; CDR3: CASTSGEKLFF
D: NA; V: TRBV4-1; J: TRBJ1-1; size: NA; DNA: TGCGCCAGCAGCCAATCAGGAGACCTCCCTGCTTTCTTT; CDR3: CASSQSGDLPAFF
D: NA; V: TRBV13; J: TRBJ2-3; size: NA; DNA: TGTGCCAGCAGCTTATATCCCGCAGGGGTGGCAGATACGCAGTATTTT; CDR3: CASSLYPAGVADTQYF
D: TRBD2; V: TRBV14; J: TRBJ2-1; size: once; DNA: TGTGCCAGCAGCCAAAAACTCGGGACTAGCTACAATGAGCAGTTCTTC; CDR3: CASSQKLGTSYNEQFF
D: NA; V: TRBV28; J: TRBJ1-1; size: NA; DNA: TGTGCCAGCAGAAGACAAACTGAAGCTTTCTTT; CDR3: CASRRQTEAFF
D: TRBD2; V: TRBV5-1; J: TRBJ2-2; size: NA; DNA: TGCGCCAGCAGGGCTAGCGGGTCCGGGGAGCTGTTTTTT; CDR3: CASRASGSGELFF
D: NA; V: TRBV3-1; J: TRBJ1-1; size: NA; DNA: TGTGCCAGCAGCCTATCCGGGAGAGGCACTCAGTTCACTGAAGCTTTCTTT; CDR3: CASSLSGRGTQFTEAFF
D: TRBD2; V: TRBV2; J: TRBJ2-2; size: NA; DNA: TGTGCCAGCAGCGCTAGCGGGGCCAGGGGGGACGGGGAGCTGTTTTTT; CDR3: CASSASGARGDGELFF
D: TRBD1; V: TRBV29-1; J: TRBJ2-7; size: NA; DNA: TGCAGCGTTACCCCCGGGACAGCCTCCTACGAGCAGTACTTC; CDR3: CSVTPGTASYEQYF
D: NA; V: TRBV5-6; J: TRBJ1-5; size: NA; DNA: TGTGCCAGCAGCCGTTTAGAGGGGGGAAATCAGCCCCAGCATTTT; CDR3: CASSRLEGGNQPQHF
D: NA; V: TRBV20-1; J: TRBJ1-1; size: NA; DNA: TGCAGTGCTAACTCAGAAGCTTTCTTT; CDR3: CSANSEAFF
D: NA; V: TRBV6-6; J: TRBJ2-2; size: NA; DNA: TGTGCCAGCAGTTACTCGGGGGAGACCGGGGAGCTGTTTTTT; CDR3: CASSYSGETGELFF
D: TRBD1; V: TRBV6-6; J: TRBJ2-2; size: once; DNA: TGTGCCAGCATACTCCTCGGGACAGGGTTAGGCGGGGAGCTGTTTTTT; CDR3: CASILLGTGLGGELFF
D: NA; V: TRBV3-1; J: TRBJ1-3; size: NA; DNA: TGTGCCAGCAGCCAAGTGGACAGATGGAACTCTGGAAACACCATATATTTT; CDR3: CASSQVDRWNSGNTIYF
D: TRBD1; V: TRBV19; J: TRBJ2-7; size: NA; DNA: TGTGCCAGTAGTCCCGGACAGGGGGCAAACGAGCAGTACTTC; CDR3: CASSPGQGANEQYF
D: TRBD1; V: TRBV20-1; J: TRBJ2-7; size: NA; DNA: TGCAGTGCTACAAGACAGGGCACCTACGAGCAGTACTTC; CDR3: CSATRQGTYEQYF
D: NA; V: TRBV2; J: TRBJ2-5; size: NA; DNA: TGTGCCAGCAGCGAGAACCAGGGTCAGGAGACCCAGTACTTC; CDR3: CASSENQGQETQYF
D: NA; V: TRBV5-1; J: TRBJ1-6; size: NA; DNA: TGCGCCAGCAGCTTGGAGTCAGGGACGGGGTATAATTCACCCCTCCACTTT; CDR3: CASSLESGTGYNSPLHF
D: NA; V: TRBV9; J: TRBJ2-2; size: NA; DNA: TGTGCCAGCAGCGCAAACGATTTGGGCGGGGAGCTGTTTTTT; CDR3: CASSANDLGGELFF
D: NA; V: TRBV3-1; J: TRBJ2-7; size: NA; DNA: TGTGCCAGCAGCCAAGGGGTTAGCGCCGGGAGTAACTACGAGCAGTACTTC; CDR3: CASSQGVSAGSNYEQYF
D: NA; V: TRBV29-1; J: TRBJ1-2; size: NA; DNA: TGCAGCGTTGAAGACAGGGAAGGGGGCTACACCTTC; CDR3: CSVEDREGGYTF
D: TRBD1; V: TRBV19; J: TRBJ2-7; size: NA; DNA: TGTGCCAGTAAACAGGGGCCGGCCTCCTACGAGCAGTACTTC; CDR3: CASKQGPASYEQYF
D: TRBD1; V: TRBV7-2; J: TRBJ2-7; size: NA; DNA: TGTGCCAGCAGTCCGGACAGGTACGAGCAGTACTTC; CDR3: CASSPDRYEQYF
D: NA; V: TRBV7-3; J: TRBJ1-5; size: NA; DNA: TGTGCCAGCAGCGCCCACAGGGATAGCAATCAGCCCCAGCATTTT; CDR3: CASSAHRDSNQPQHF
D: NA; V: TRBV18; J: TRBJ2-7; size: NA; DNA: TGTGCCAGCTCACCCGACGGTGCACTACTCGAGCAGTACTTC; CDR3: CASSPDGALLEQYF
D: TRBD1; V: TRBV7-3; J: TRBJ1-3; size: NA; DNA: TGTGCCAGCAGCCTACCGGAGACAGGGAGCTCTGGAAACACCATATATTTT; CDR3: CASSLPETGSSGNTIYF
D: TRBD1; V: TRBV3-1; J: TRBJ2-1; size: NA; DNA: TGTACCAGCAGCCAATTAGGGACAGGAGAAGTGCAGTTCTTC; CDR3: CTSSQLGTGEVQFF
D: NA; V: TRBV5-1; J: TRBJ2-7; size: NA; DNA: TGCGCCAGCAGCTTGGCCGGGGCTTCTCTTGCACTCGAGCAGTACTTC; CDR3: CASSLAGASLALEQYF
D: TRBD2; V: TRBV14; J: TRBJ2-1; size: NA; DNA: TGTGCCAGCAGCTTACCCGGGACTAACTACAATGAGCAGTTCTTC; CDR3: CASSLPGTNYNEQFF
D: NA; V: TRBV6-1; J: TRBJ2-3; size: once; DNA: TGTGCCAGCAGTGGTTACACAGATACGCAGTATTTT; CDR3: CASSGYTDTQYF
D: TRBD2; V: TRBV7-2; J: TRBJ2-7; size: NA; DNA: TGTGCCAGCAGCCCGGGACTAGCGGCCTACGAGCAGTACTTC; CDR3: CASSPGLAAYEQYF
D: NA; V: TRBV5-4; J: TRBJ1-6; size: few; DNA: TGTGCCAGCAGCCTACAGGGTTTCGGGACTTCACCCCTCCACTTT; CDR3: CASSLQGFGTSPLHF
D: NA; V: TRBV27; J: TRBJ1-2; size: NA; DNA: TGTGCCAGCAGTTTATCGAGAGGGTTCGGCTACACCTTC; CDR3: CASSLSRGFGYTF